What follows are 29 T cell receptor beta chains derived from one specimen sequenced in a study of blood T cell repertoires in COVID-19. The protocol was immunoSEQ multiplex PCR, while the TCRdb copy is restricted to in-frame clones and leaves out a portion. The table includes some 270,000 clones, roughly 88% detected once. Sequencing was done on a sample of PBMCs or T cells enriched from blood (not recorded which). Receptor source: a woman between 35 and 50 years old who had been exposed to COVID-19.

The rearrangement uses TRBV5-5 and TRBJ2-7; TRBD1 matches at 8 bases. Per germline, CDR1 SGHKS and CDR2 YYEKEE (reference sequence). V lost 8 bases, J lost 3 bases, and 7 bases stayed unmatched. The CDR3 totals 13 residues. The CDR3 loop is CASLLGQDYEQYF. The CDR3 coding sequence is TGTGCCAGTCTACTGGGACAGGACTACGAGCAGTACTTC.

The chain employs TRBV3-1 (or the pseudogene TRBV3-2) and TRBJ2-1; D might be TRBD2 (5 bases). The CDR3 runs 14 residues. Germline CDR1 LGHDT, CDR2 YNNKEL (reference sequence). Trimming took 0 bases from V and 14 from J, leaving 17 bases between them. DNA for the CDR3: TGTGCCAGCAGCCAAGATCGGAGGCTAGCCCTAAAGTTCTTC. Protein product: CASSQDRRLALKFF.

The CDR3 DNA sequence: TGCAGCGTCTCCCCGGGACAGGGAGGGGACACCATATATTTT. It codes for CSVSPGQGGDTIYF. The genes are TRBV29-1 and TRBJ1-3, with 9 bases matching TRBD1. This CDR3 contains 14 residues. CDR1 is SQVTM, CDR2 ANQGSEA, per germline. V shed 6 bases, J shed 8 bases, and the junction held 11 bases outside the gene matches.

The chain is built from TRBV18 and TRBJ1-1; maybe TRBD1 (6 bases). The V gene's germline CDR1 is KGHSH and CDR2 LQKENI. V lost 5 bases and J 0 bases, leaving 16 bases between the germline ends. CDR3 length equals 16 residues. The CDR3 sequence: CASSSSAGDLNTEAFF. In DNA form, the CDR3 reads TGTGCCAGCTCATCATCGGCAGGGGATTTGAACACTGAAGCTTTCTTT.

The chain carries TRBV5-4 and TRBJ1-4, with a tentative D call TRBD1 (6 bases). Per germline, CDR1 SGHNT and CDR2 YYREEE (reference sequence). V was clipped by 2 bases and J by 5 bases, with 22 bases between them. The CDR3 sequence is 18 residues long. In DNA form, the CDR3 reads TGTGCCAGCAGCTTCTCCACAACGGTACAGGGCAAAAATGAAAAACTGTTTTTT. Protein product: CASSFSTTVQGKNEKLFF.

The chain links TRBV3-1 (or the pseudogene TRBV3-2) to TRBJ2-2; perhaps TRBD2 as D (5 bases). The CDR3 sequence is 13 residues long. Trimming removed 3 bases at V and 5 bases at J, with 7 bases between. Looked up from germline, CDR1 is LGHDT and CDR2 is YNNKEL (reference sequence). The CDR3 DNA reads TGTGCCAGCAGCCATAGGGAGACCGGGGAGCTGTTTTTT. Its translation: CASSHRETGELFF.

Here the CDR3 DNA reads TGTGCCAGCAGCCCCAGTTGGGGGCCCCGCGATTATGGCTACACCTTC. Protein: CASSPSWGPRDYGYTF. V usage is TRBV28 and J usage is TRBJ1-2; possibly TRBD1 for D (6 bases). Trimming cost V 6 bases and J 5 bases, with 22 bases left between them. The V gene's germline CDR1 is MDHEN and CDR2 SYDVKM. This CDR3 region has 16 residues.

The rearrangement uses TRBV7-8 and TRBJ2-1; TRBD2 agrees at 10 bases. The J segment lost 2 bases and the V segment lost 5 bases, leaving 6 bases of the junction unmatched. The CDR3 extends over 16 amino acids. CDR1 is SGHVS and CDR2 is FQNEAQ in the germline V gene. This CDR3 reads CASSLGAGGAYNEQFF. The CDR3, as DNA: TGTGCCAGCAGCCTAGGAGCGGGAGGGGCCTACAATGAGCAGTTCTTC.

V usage is TRBV7-2 and J usage is TRBJ1-3; D is uncertain. Trimming took off 2 bases at V and 4 bases at J, with 6 bases between the two ends. This CDR3 comprises 13 residues. Germline V gene lookup returns CDR1 SGHTA and CDR2 FQGNSA. CDR3 bases: TGTGCCAGCAGCTTATTTGGCGGAAACACCATATATTTT. It codes for CASSLFGGNTIYF.

The rearrangement links TRBV3-1 (or the pseudogene TRBV3-2) to TRBJ2-4, with D possibly TRBD1 on 6 matching bases. Per the germline V gene, CDR1 is LGHDT and CDR2 is YNNKEL (reference sequence). V was trimmed by 5 bases and J by 5 bases, leaving 13 bases between them. The CDR3 length is 14 residues. The CDR3 bases are TGTGCCAGCAGCGACCGGGACATTGAAAACATTCAGTACTTC. It codes for CASSDRDIENIQYF.

This clone was picked up one time. The CDR3 region is CASSPTEGTQYF. CDR3 DNA: TGTGCCAGCTCACCTACGGAGGGGACCCAGTACTTC. The chain couples TRBV18 to TRBJ2-5, with D perhaps matching TRBD2 (6 bases). Germline CDR1 KGHSH, CDR2 LQKENI. The length of the CDR3 is 12 residues. With 3 bases removed from V and 7 bases from J, the gap between germline ends came to 9 bases.

Concerning this clone itself: The sample contains more than one DNA sequence encoding this CDR3. The chain has TRBV28 and TRBJ2-7; 8 bases agree with TRBD1. V shed 2 bases and J 3 bases; nucleotides not matched to a gene: 0. The CDR3 spans 13 residues. CDR1 and CDR2 from the germline V gene are MDHEN and SYDVKM. CDR3 in DNA: TGTGCCAGCAGTTTAACAGGGGGCTACGAGCAGTACTTC. Its translation is CASSLTGGYEQYF.

The chain is built from TRBV28 and TRBJ2-1, with D perhaps matching TRBD2 (5 bases). Germline assignment: CDR1 MDHEN and CDR2 SYDVKM. The CDR3 consists of 15 residues. V gave up 3 bases and J gave up 6 bases, with 15 bases separating them. CDR3 in DNA: TGTGCCAGCAGTTTGCTTTTGGCGGGCTCCAATGAGCAGTTCTTC. Protein product: CASSLLLAGSNEQFF.

This chain connects TRBV7-9 to TRBJ1-6; the D is unclear. Germline lookup yields CDR1 SEHNR and CDR2 FQNEAQ (reference sequence). V lost 5 bases to trimming and J lost 13 bases, with 15 bases between them. This CDR3 is 13 amino acids long. CDR3 nucleotide sequence: TGTGCCAGCAGCCACCAAACGCTATGGCCCCTCCACTTT. This codes for CASSHQTLWPLHF.

The gene calls are TRBV7-7 and TRBJ2-5, with 8 bases lining up with TRBD1. There are 14 residues in the CDR3. V was clipped by 5 bases and J by 5 bases; unmatched bases: 7. Germline V gives CDR1 SSHAT, CDR2 FNYEAQ (reference sequence). CDR3 sequence: CASSQVGQVETQYF. The CDR3 region has the DNA TGTGCCAGCAGCCAAGTGGGACAGGTGGAGACCCAGTACTTC.

V and J are TRBV9 and TRBJ1-2; TRBD1 agrees at 10 bases. The CDR3 has 17 residues. CDR1 is SGDLS, CDR2 YYNGEE, per germline. The junction had 12 bases not matched to a gene; V was cut back by 3 bases and J by 4 bases. The chain's CDR3 is CASSAPRGQGPGYGYTF. CDR3 coding DNA: TGTGCCAGCAGCGCCCCCCGGGGACAGGGGCCCGGCTATGGCTACACCTTC.

The genes are TRBV7-2 and TRBJ1-5; possibly TRBD1 for D (5 bases). The V gene lost 0 bases and the J gene lost 0 bases, with 6 bases spanning the gap. The CDR3 has 15 residues. Germline assignment: CDR1 SGHTA and CDR2 FQGNSA. The CDR3, as DNA: TGTGCCAGCAGCTTAGCCACAGGTAGCAATCAGCCCCAGCATTTT. As protein: CASSLATGSNQPQHF.

The CDR3 coding sequence is TGCGCCAGCTTCCAGGGGGCCCCTGGAAACACCATATATTTT. This gives the protein CASFQGAPGNTIYF. The gene calls are TRBV5-1 and TRBJ1-3; TRBD1 agrees at 8 bases. CDR1 SGHRS and CDR2 YFSETQ come from the germline V gene. With V trimmed by 7 bases and J by 2 bases, 5 bases remained unmatched. This CDR3 is 14 amino acids long. The full variable domain, completed using reference TRBV5-1 and TRBJ1-3, is KAGVTQTPRYLIKTRGQQVTLSCSPISGHRSVSWYQQTPGQGLQFLFEYFSETQRNKGNFPGRFSGRQFSNSRSEMNVSTLELGDSALYLCASFQGAPGNTIYFGEGSWLTVV.

The rearrangement joins TRBV7-8 to TRBJ1-6, with a tentative D call TRBD1 (5 bases). The CDR3 runs 14 residues. CDR1 SGHVS and CDR2 FQNEAQ come from the germline V gene. With 3 bases removed from V and 12 bases from J, the gap between germline ends came to 15 bases. CDR3 in amino acids: CASSFTGGTEPLHF. The DNA for the CDR3 is TGTGCCAGCAGCTTCACAGGAGGGACTGAACCCCTCCACTTT.

The rearrangement links TRBV7-9 to TRBJ1-1; 8 bases map to TRBD1. The CDR3 sequence is 13 residues long. Trimming cost V 2 bases and J 12 bases; bases outside gene matches: 8. The germline V gene has CDR1 SEHNR and CDR2 FQNEAQ (reference sequence). CDR3 loop: CASSLLGQGETFF. In nucleotides, the CDR3 is TGTGCCAGCAGCTTACTAGGACAGGGAGAAACTTTCTTT.

The chain uses TRBV5-3 and TRBJ1-2; TRBD1 agrees at 9 bases. TRBV5-3 is identified as an open reading frame with a role that is uncertain. J was trimmed by 4 bases and V by 0 bases; bases with no gene match: 7. The CDR3 has 16 residues. The chain's CDR3 is CARSLGDRGNTYGYTF. The CDR3 bases are TGTGCCAGAAGCTTGGGCGACAGGGGGAATACCTATGGCTACACCTTC.

The V and J genes are TRBV5-4 and TRBJ2-1, with TRBD2 matching 7 bases. The CDR3 sequence is 15 residues long. Germline trimming cut 3 bases from V and 3 bases from J; bases unmatched to any gene: 6. Germline loops: CDR1 SGHNT, CDR2 YYREEE (reference sequence). The CDR3 is CASSSDGGGYNEQFF. In DNA, the CDR3 is TGTGCCAGCAGCTCAGATGGGGGGGGCTACAATGAGCAGTTCTTC. Combining the CDR3 with reference TRBV5-4 and TRBJ2-1 gives the whole variable domain ETGVTQSPTHLIKTRGQQVTLRCSSQSGHNTVSWYQQALGQGPQFIFQYYREEENGRGNFPPRFSGLQFPNYSSELNVNALELDDSALYLCASSSDGGGYNEQFFGPGTRLTVL.

This clone was found once. The chain uses TRBV3-1 (or the pseudogene TRBV3-2) and TRBJ1-1; TRBD1 agrees at 9 bases. The V segment lost 5 bases and the J segment 0 bases; nucleotides outside the gene matches: 1. There are 14 residues in the CDR3. The germline gives CDR1 LGHDT, CDR2 YNNKEL (reference sequence). The chain's CDR3 is CASSGQGMNTEAFF. The CDR3 DNA follows: TGTGCCAGCAGCGGACAGGGGATGAACACTGAAGCTTTCTTT.

The V and J genes are TRBV4-2 and TRBJ1-1; D gene unclear. The CDR3 is made up of 16 amino acids. V gave up 5 bases and J gave up 1 base, with 17 bases separating them. CDR1 is LGHNA and CDR2 is YNFKEQ in the germline V gene. The CDR3 DNA follows: TGTGCCAGCAGCTCTACCCCCGGGAGTTCGAACACTGAAGCTTTCTTT. Protein sequence: CASSSTPGSSNTEAFF.

The chain carries TRBV7-9 and TRBJ2-2, with TRBD2 matching over 11 bases. The germline gives CDR1 SEHNR, CDR2 FQNEAQ (reference sequence). The CDR3 loop spans 17 amino acids. After removal of 4 bases from V and 1 base from J, the junction contained 5 bases not matched to a gene. The CDR3 spells CASSSLLAGVNTGELFF. The CDR3 bases are TGTGCCAGCAGCTCCCTACTAGCGGGAGTGAACACCGGGGAGCTGTTTTTT.

This clone showed up just a few times. This chain links TRBV5-4 with TRBJ1-2; unclear D gene. CDR1 SGHNT and CDR2 YYREEE come from the germline V gene (reference sequence). The CDR3 length is 14 residues. The V end lost 4 bases, the J end lost 2 bases, and 12 bases lay between the germline ends. The CDR3 DNA sequence: TGTGCCAGCAGCCATCAGACACCCAACTATGGCTACACCTTC. Protein product: CASSHQTPNYGYTF.

This clone has a handful of counts. V is TRBV27 and J is TRBJ1-2, with TRBD1 matching over 10 bases. The ends lost 0 bases at V and 4 bases at J; junction bases unmatched: 2. The CDR3 has 15 residues. CDR1 is MNHEY and CDR2 is SMNVEV in the germline V gene (reference sequence). The CDR3 sequence: CASSLSWTGGYGYTF. For the CDR3, the DNA is TGTGCCAGCAGTTTATCCTGGACAGGGGGCTATGGCTACACCTTC.

The chain employs TRBV27 and TRBJ2-7; 7 bases line up with TRBD2. The CDR3 loop spans 15 amino acids. Germline lookup yields CDR1 MNHEY and CDR2 SMNVEV (reference sequence). J lost 6 bases, V lost 4 bases, and 12 bases had no gene match. This chain's CDR3 is CASSSLRIAGFEQYV. The CDR3 region has the DNA TGTGCCAGCAGTTCCCTCCGGATAGCGGGTTTCGAGCAGTACGTC.

The chain joins TRBV28 to TRBJ1-3, with 7 bases fitting TRBD1. J gave up 0 bases and V 2 bases, and 4 bases lay outside the gene matches. Germline lookup yields CDR1 MDHEN and CDR2 SYDVKM. The CDR3 totals 16 residues. The CDR3 sequence is CASSLRQGSSGNTIYF. The CDR3 bases are TGTGCCAGCAGTTTACGACAGGGAAGCTCTGGAAACACCATATATTTT. The full variable domain, rest sourced from reference TRBV28 and TRBJ1-3, is DVKVTQSSRYLVKRTGEKVFLECVQDMDHENMFWYRQDPGLGLRLIYFSYDVKMKEKGDIPEGYSVSREKKERFSLILESASTNQTSMYLCASSLRQGSSGNTIYFGEGSWLTVV.